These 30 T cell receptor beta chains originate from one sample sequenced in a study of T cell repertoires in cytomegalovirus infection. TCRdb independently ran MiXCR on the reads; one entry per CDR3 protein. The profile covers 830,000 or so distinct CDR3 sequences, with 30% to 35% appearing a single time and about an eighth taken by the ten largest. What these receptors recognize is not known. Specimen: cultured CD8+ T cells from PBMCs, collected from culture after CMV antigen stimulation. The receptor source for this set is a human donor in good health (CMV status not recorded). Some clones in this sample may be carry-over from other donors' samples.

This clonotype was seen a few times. The CDR3 protein is CASSLVGPPEQFF. The CDR3 nucleotides are TGTGCCAGCAGCTTAGTAGGTCCGCCTGAGCAGTTCTTC. The rearrangement uses TRBV7-6 and TRBJ2-1; unclear D gene. This CDR3 is 13 amino acids long. The germline V and J ends were trimmed by 1 base and 9 bases, with 10 bases remaining between them. Germline V gene lookup returns CDR1 SGHVS and CDR2 FNYEAQ.

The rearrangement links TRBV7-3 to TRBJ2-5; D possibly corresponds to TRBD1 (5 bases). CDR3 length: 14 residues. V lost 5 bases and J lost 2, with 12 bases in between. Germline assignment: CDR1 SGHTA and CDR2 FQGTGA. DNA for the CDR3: TGTGCCAGCAGCCCCGCGGACAAGCAAGAGACCCAGTACTTC. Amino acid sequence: CASSPADKQETQYF. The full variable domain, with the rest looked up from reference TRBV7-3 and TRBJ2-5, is GAGVSQTPSNKVTEKGKYVELRCDPISGHTALYWYRQSLGQGPEFLIYFQGTGAADDSGLPNDRFFAVRPEGSVSTLKIQRTERGDSAVYLCASSPADKQETQYFGPGTRLLVL.

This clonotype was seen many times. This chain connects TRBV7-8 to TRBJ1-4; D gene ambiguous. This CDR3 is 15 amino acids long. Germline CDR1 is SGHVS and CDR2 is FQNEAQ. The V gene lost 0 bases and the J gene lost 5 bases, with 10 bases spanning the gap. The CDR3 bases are TGTGCCAGCAGCTTAGCGGGGAGCGTAAATGAAAAACTGTTTTTT. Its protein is CASSLAGSVNEKLFF. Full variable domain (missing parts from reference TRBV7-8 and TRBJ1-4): GAGVSQSPRYKVAKRGQDVALRCDPISGHVSLFWYQQALGQGPEFLTYFQNEAQLDKSGLPSDRFFAERPEGSVSTLKIQRTQQEDSAVYLCASSLAGSVNEKLFFGSGTQLSVL.

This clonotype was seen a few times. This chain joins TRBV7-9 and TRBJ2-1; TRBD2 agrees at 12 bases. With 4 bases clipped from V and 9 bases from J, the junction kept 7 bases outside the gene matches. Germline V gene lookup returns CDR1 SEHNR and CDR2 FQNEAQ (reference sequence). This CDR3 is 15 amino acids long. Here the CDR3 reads CASSYTSGGKGEQFF. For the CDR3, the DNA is TGTGCCAGCAGCTATACTAGCGGGGGGAAAGGTGAGCAGTTCTTC.

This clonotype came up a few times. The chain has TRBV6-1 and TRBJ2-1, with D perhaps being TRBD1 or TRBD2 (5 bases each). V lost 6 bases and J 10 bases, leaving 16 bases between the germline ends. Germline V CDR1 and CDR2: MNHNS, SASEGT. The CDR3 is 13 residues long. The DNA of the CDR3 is TGTGCCAGCAGCAAACTAGGGGTGAGCGAGCAGTTCTTC. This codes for CASSKLGVSEQFF.

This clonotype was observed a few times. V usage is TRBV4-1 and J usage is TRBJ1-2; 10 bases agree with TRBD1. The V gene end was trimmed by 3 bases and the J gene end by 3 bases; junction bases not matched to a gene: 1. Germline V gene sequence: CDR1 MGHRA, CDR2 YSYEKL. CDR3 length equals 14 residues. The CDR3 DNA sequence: TGCGCCAGCAGCCACGGGACAGGGGACTATGGCTACACCTTC. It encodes CASSHGTGDYGYTF.

Written as DNA, the CDR3 is TGCGCCAGCAGCCAAGTACAGGGTATCAACTCTGGAAACACCATATATTTT. Translation: CASSQVQGINSGNTIYF. The chain has TRBV4-1 and TRBJ1-3, with a possible D match to TRBD1 (6 bases). CDR3 length equals 17 residues. The germline V gene has CDR1 MGHRA and CDR2 YSYEKL. V lost 1 base and J 0 bases, leaving 13 bases between the germline ends.

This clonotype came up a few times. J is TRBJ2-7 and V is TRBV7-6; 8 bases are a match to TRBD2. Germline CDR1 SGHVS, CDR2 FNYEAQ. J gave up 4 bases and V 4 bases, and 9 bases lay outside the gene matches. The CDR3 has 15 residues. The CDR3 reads CASSSLLAGKYEQYF. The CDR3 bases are TGTGCCAGCAGCTCCCTTTTAGCGGGGAAATACGAGCAGTACTTC.

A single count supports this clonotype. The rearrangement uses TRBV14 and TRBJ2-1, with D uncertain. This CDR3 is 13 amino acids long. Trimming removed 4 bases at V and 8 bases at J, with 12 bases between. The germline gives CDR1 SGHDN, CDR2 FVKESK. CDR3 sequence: CASSRYVGYEQFF. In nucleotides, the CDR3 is TGTGCCAGCAGCCGCTACGTAGGCTATGAGCAGTTCTTC.

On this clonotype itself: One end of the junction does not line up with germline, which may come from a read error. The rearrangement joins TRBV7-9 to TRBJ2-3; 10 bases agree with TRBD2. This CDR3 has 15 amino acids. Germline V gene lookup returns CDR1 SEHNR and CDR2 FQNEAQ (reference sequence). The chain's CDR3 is CASSTGLAVTDAQYF. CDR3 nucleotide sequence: TGTGCCAGCAGCACAGGACTAGCGGTAACAGATGCGCAGTATTTT.

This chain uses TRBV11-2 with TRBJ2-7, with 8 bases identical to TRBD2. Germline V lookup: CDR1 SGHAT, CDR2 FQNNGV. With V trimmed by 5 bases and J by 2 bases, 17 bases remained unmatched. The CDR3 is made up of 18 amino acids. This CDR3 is CASSPWAGGPGRAYEQYF. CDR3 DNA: TGTGCCAGCAGCCCCTGGGCGGGGGGTCCAGGCCGGGCCTACGAGCAGTACTTC.

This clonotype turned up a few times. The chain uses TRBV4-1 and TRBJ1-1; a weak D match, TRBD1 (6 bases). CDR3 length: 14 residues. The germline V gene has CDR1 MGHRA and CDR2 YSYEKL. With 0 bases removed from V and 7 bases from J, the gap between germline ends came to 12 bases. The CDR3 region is CASSQERGNDEAFF. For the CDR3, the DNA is TGCGCCAGCAGCCAAGAAAGGGGGAACGATGAAGCTTTCTTT.

CDR3 nucleotides: TGTGCCAGCAGCCGGGGGGGCCGGGGCAATGAGCAGTTCTTC. It translates to CASSRGGRGNEQFF. The V gene is TRBV11-1, the J gene TRBJ2-1, with 8 bases aligning to TRBD2. Germline values: CDR1 SGHAT, CDR2 FQDESV (reference sequence). The junction had 6 bases not matched to a gene; V was cut back by 5 bases and J by 6 bases. The CDR3 extends over 14 amino acids.

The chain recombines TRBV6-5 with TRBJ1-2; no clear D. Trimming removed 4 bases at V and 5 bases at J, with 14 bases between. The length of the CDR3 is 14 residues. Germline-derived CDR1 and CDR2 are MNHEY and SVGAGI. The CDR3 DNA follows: TGTGCCAGCAGTTCATCGACCTCCTCTTATGGCTACACCTTC. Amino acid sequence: CASSSSTSSYGYTF.

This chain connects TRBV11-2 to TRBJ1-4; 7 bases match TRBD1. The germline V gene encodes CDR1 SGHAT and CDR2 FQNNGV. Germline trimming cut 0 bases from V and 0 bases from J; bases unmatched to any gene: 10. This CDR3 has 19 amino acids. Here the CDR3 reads CASSLDHPGGVSTNEKLFF. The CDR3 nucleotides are TGTGCCAGCAGCTTAGATCATCCAGGGGGTGTTTCAACTAATGAAAAACTGTTTTTT.

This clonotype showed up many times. The CDR3 reads CASSGVRDRGLSTEAFF. Here the CDR3 DNA reads TGTGCCAGCAGCGGCGTCCGGGACAGGGGGCTGAGCACTGAAGCTTTCTTT. The V call is TRBV7-8, the J call TRBJ1-1; 12 bases are shared with TRBD1. Trimming at V came to 5 bases and at J to 4 bases, leaving 11 bases not matched to a gene. Germline V lookup: CDR1 SGHVS, CDR2 FQNEAQ. This CDR3 spans 17 amino acids. Based on the CDR3 plus reference TRBV7-8 and TRBJ1-1, the full variable domain is GAGVSQSPRYKVAKRGQDVALRCDPISGHVSLFWYQQALGQGPEFLTYFQNEAQLDKSGLPSDRFFAERPEGSVSTLKIQRTQQEDSAVYLCASSGVRDRGLSTEAFFGQGTRLTVV.

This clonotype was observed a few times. CDR3 amino acids: CAISGMMAGATDTQYF. CDR3 bases: TGTGCCATCAGTGGTATGATGGCGGGGGCCACAGATACGCAGTATTTT. This chain connects TRBV10-3 to TRBJ2-3; TRBD2 is a possible D gene (7 bases). The CDR3 is 16 amino acids. V was clipped by 4 bases and J by 2 bases, with 16 bases between them. Germline values: CDR1 ENHRY, CDR2 SYGVKD.

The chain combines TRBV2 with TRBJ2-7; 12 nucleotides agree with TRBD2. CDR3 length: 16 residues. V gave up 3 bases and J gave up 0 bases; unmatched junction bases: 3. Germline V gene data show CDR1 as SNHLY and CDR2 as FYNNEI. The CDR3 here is CASSEGTSGYSYEQYF. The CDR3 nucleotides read TGTGCCAGCAGTGAGGGGACTAGCGGGTACTCCTACGAGCAGTACTTC.

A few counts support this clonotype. This CDR3 reads CASIRGDTGELFF. The CDR3 DNA reads TGTGCCAGCATCAGGGGTGATACCGGGGAGCTGTTTTTT. J is TRBJ2-2 and V is TRBV2, with D possibly matching TRBD1 (6 bases). V was trimmed by 7 bases and J by 5 bases, leaving 11 bases between them. From germline, CDR1 is SNHLY and CDR2 FYNNEI. The CDR3 covers 13 residues.

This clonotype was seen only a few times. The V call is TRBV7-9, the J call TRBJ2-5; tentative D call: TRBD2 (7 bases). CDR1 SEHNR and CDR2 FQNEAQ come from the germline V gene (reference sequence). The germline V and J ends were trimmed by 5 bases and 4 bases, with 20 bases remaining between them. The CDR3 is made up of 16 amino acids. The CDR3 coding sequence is TGTGCCAGCAGCCCGGCAGCAACAAGGGGGGGAGAGACCCAGTACTTC. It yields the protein CASSPAATRGGETQYF.

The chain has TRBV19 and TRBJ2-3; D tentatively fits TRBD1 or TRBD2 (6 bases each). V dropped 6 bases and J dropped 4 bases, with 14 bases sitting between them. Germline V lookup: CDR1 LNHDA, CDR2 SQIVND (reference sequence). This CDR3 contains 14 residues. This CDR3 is CASSPPGAADTQYF. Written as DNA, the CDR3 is TGTGCCAGTAGCCCTCCGGGGGCGGCAGATACGCAGTATTTT.

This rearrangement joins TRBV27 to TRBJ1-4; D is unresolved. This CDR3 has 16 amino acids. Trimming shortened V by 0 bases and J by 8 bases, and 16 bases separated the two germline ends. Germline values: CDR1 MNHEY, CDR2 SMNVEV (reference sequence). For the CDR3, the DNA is TGTGCCAGCAGTTTATCTTGGCGCCCGTCTGGAGAAAAACTGTTTTTT. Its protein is CASSLSWRPSGEKLFF.

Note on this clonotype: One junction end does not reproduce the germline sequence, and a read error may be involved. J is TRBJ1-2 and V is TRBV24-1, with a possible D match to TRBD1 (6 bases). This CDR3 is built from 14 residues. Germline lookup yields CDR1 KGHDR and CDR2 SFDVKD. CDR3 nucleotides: TGTGCCACCAATGATCCCGGGGGGCCGGGTGGCTACACCTTC. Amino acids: CATNDPGGPGGYTF.

CDR3 DNA sequence: TGTGCCAGCAGCTTGGACACCCCCTTTTATGGCTACACCTTC. It yields the protein CASSLDTPFYGYTF. V usage is TRBV5-6 and J usage is TRBJ1-2; D ambiguous. The CDR3 consists of 14 residues. Germline-derived CDR1 and CDR2 are SGHDT and YYEEEE. V shed 0 bases and J shed 5 bases, with 11 bases lying between them.

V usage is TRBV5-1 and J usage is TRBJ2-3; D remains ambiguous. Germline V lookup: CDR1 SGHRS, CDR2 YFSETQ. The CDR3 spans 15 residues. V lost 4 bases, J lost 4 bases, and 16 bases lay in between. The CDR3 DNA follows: TGCGCCAGCAGCCTAACGTGGGGTAACGCAGATACGCAGTATTTT. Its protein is CASSLTWGNADTQYF.

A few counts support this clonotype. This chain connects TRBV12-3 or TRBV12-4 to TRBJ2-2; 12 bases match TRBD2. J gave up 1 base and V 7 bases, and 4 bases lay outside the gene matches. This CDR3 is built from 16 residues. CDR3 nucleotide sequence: TGTGCCAGCATCTGGACTAGCGGGAAGAACACCGGGGAGCTGTTTTTT. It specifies CASIWTSGKNTGELFF.

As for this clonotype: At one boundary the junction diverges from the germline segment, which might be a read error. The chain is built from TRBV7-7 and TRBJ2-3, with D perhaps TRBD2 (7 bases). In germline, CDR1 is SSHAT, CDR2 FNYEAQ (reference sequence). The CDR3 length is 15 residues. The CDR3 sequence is CASSPRGGATDTQYF. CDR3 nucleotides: TGTGCTAGCAGCCCGAGGGGGGGGGCGACAGATACGCAGTATTTT. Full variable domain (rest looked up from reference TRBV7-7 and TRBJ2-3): GAGVSQSPRYKVTKRGQDVTLRCDPISSHATLYWYQQALGQGPEFLTYFNYEAQPDKSGLPSDRFSAERPEGSISTLTIQRTEQRDSAMYRCASSPRGGATDTQYFGPGTRLTVL.

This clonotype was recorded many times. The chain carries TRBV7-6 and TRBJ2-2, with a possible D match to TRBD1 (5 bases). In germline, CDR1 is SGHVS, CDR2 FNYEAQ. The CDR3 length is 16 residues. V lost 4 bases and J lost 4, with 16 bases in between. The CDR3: CASSSHDMTATGELFF. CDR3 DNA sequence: TGTGCCAGCAGCTCCCACGACATGACAGCCACCGGGGAGCTGTTTTTT.

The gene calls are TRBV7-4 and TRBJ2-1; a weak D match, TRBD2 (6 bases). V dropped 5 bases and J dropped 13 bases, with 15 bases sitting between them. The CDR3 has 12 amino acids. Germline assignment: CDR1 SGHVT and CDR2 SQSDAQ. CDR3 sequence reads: CASSETRIGQFF. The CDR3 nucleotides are TGTGCCAGCAGCGAGACTAGGATCGGTCAGTTCTTC.

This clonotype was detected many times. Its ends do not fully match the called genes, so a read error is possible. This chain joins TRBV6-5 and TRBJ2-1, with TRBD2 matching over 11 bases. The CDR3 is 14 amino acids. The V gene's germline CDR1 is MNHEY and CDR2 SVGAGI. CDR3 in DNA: TGTGCCAGCAGTTACTTGACTAGCGGGGAAAAGTTTGTCTTC. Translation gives CASSYLTSGEKFVF.